Reported below is one T cell receptor (beta chain). Its antigen remains unidentified. Primers: 60 Vbeta forward and 13 Jbeta reverse. The assay was immunoSEQ multiplex PCR, and TCRdb's table has in-frame clones only and misses some. Here the sample spans a few hundred thousand clones, around 90% being singletons. V was cut by 4 bases and J by 4 bases, with 11 bases left in between. CDR1 is MRHNA and CDR2 is SNTAGT in the germline V gene. The CDR3 is 14 residues long. This sample stems from a study of cytomegalovirus exposure and HLA in healthy donors. Study overall: An early release of data contained 80 million to 85 million unique TCRs, which came from HLA-typed donors.

The study, taken as a whole, reports: TCR beta sequences reportedly predicted most subjects' HLA-A and HLA-B alleles accurately. With DRB1 most and HLA-C fewest, TCR association rates differed between HLA loci in a later analysis. The presence/absence work took it that sequencing depth was about the same across donors.

The source of this sequence is a girl aged 2 to 9 in good health and CMV-seronegative. Sequencing was carried out using PBMCs. J is TRBJ2-1 and V is TRBV6-4; tentative D call: TRBD1 (5 bases). The CDR3 region is CASSVDSIYNEQFF. DNA for the CDR3: TGTGCCAGCAGTGTCGACAGTATTTACAATGAGCAGTTCTTC.